Each of the 20 T cell receptor beta chains below was sequenced from the same sample in a study of T cell repertoires in ileal Crohn's disease. Time point here: neoterminal ileum biopsy at postoperative endoscopy, about 6 months after surgery. Method: immunoSEQ multiplex PCR; TCRdb's copy keeps in-frame clones and lacks some. Among under 15,000 clones, around 80% were seen once, and the ten largest hold approximately 17%. Material for sequencing was ileal tissue. Receptors originate from an adult with Crohn's disease.

The CDR3 nucleotides read TGTGCCAGTAGTTCGGGACATACAGATACGCAGTATTTT. Residues: CASSSGHTDTQYF. The chain links TRBV19 to TRBJ2-3, with a weak D call TRBD1 (6 bases). Germline assignment: CDR1 LNHDA and CDR2 SQIVND (reference sequence). The ends were cut back, 5 bases at V and 3 bases at J, with 9 bases in the middle. The CDR3 runs 13 residues. The variable domain in full, with the rest retrieved from reference TRBV19 and TRBJ2-3, is DGGITQSPKYLFRKEGQNVTLSCEQNLNHDAMYWYRQDPGQGLRLIYYSQIVNDFQKGDIAEGYSVSREKKESFPLTVTSAQKNPTAFYLCASSSGHTDTQYFGPGTRLTVL.

The chain recombines TRBV5-1 with TRBJ2-2, with a possible D match to TRBD2 (5 bases). Germline-derived CDR1 and CDR2 are SGHRS and YFSETQ. Between the trimmed V and J ends, which lost 0 bases and 4 bases, there was a span of 13 bases. The CDR3 is 16 residues long. This CDR3 reads CASSLAPGSGTGELFF. In nucleotides, the CDR3 is TGCGCCAGCAGCTTGGCGCCGGGGTCGGGCACCGGGGAGCTGTTTTTT.

The chain uses TRBV5-8 and TRBJ2-7; tentatively, D is TRBD1 (5 bases). The CDR3 has 14 amino acids. Per the germline V gene, CDR1 is SGHTS and CDR2 is YDEGEE. Trimming shortened V by 4 bases and J by 4 bases, and 15 bases separated the two germline ends. CDR3 in DNA: TGTGCCAGCAGCCCGGATGGCAGGGTTTACGAGCAGTACTTC. Protein: CASSPDGRVYEQYF.

The chain has TRBV7-2 and TRBJ2-7; 12 bases match TRBD2. This CDR3 is built from 13 residues. CDR1 is SGHTA, CDR2 FQGNSA, per germline. V lost 8 bases to trimming and J lost 3 bases; unmatched junction nucleotides: 2. The CDR3 sequence is CASGGLAGYEQYF. CDR3 coding DNA: TGTGCCAGCGGGGGACTAGCGGGCTACGAGCAGTACTTC. The full variable domain, completed using reference TRBV7-2 and TRBJ2-7, is GAGVSQSPSNKVTEKGKDVELRCDPISGHTALYWYRQSLGQGLEFLIYFQGNSAPDKSGLPSDRFSAERTGGSVSTLTIQRTQQEDSAVYLCASGGLAGYEQYFGPGTRLTVT.

The chain recombines TRBV5-1 with TRBJ1-5; maybe TRBD1 (6 bases). CDR3 length: 13 residues. Trimming took off 4 bases at V and 3 bases at J, with 8 bases between the two ends. The germline V gene encodes CDR1 SGHRS and CDR2 YFSETQ. In nucleotides, the CDR3 is TGCGCCAGCAGCCAGGGGTACAATCAGCCCCAGCATTTT. Translated: CASSQGYNQPQHF.

The V gene is TRBV7-9, the J gene TRBJ2-3; D gene uncertain. This CDR3 has 12 amino acids. The germline V gene encodes CDR1 SEHNR and CDR2 FQNEAQ (reference sequence). The ends were cut back, 5 bases at V and 2 bases at J, with 5 bases in the middle. The CDR3 here is CASSPYTDTQYF. CDR3 nucleotide sequence: TGTGCCAGCAGCCCCTACACAGATACGCAGTATTTT.

V and J are TRBV29-1 and TRBJ2-1; possibly TRBD2 for D (6 bases). V gave up 4 bases and J gave up 3 bases, with 10 bases separating them. This CDR3 has 13 amino acids. Germline assignment: CDR1 SQVTM and CDR2 ANQGSEA. CDR3 sequence (DNA): TGCAGCGTTGTCCCGGGACTCTACAATGAGCAGTTCTTC. Translating gives CSVVPGLYNEQFF.

The chain carries TRBV18 and TRBJ1-2; 7 bases line up with TRBD1. Germline assignment: CDR1 KGHSH and CDR2 LQKENI. After removal of 0 bases from V and 4 bases from J, the junction contained 2 bases not matched to a gene. This CDR3 contains 14 residues. The CDR3: CASSPPGTAYGYTF. Here the CDR3 DNA reads TGTGCCAGCTCACCACCCGGGACAGCCTATGGCTACACCTTC.

The V gene is TRBV7-2, the J gene TRBJ2-1, with TRBD2 identical over 11 bases. Looked up from germline, CDR1 is SGHTA and CDR2 is FQGNSA. Trimming at V came to 5 bases and at J to 6 bases, leaving 6 bases not matched to a gene. This CDR3 comprises 15 residues. CDR3: CASSPPGTSGNEQFF. CDR3 DNA sequence: TGTGCCAGCAGCCCGCCCGGGACTAGCGGCAATGAGCAGTTCTTC.

The rearrangement uses TRBV6-5 and TRBJ1-1; unclear D gene. Germline V gives CDR1 MNHEY, CDR2 SVGAGI. V was clipped by 8 bases and J by 3 bases, with 13 bases between them. The CDR3 runs to 13 residues. The CDR3, as DNA: TGTGCCAGCGGACGGGGAGGGCACACTGAAGCTTTCTTT. It encodes CASGRGGHTEAFF.

The chain combines TRBV9 with TRBJ2-2; the D gene is possibly TRBD1 (7 bases). Looked up from germline, CDR1 is SGDLS and CDR2 is YYNGEE. CDR3 length: 17 amino acids. V lost 0 bases to trimming and J lost 1 base, with 13 bases between them. The CDR3 coding sequence is TGTGCCAGCAGCGTAGTGGCAGGGGGGTGGAACACCGGGGAGCTGTTTTTT. It codes for CASSVVAGGWNTGELFF.

The genes are TRBV4-1 and TRBJ1-2; D is unresolved. V lost 4 bases and J lost 2, with 20 bases in between. Looked up from germline, CDR1 is MGHRA and CDR2 is YSYEKL. The CDR3 length is 17 residues. The CDR3 is CASSPTYNPKQNYGYTF. CDR3 bases: TGCGCCAGCAGCCCAACCTATAATCCAAAGCAAAACTATGGCTACACCTTC.

V usage is TRBV19 and J usage is TRBJ1-3, with D perhaps matching TRBD1 (6 bases). CDR1 is LNHDA, CDR2 SQIVND, per germline (reference sequence). The CDR3 totals 15 residues. CDR3 sequence: CTGITGTDSGNTIYF. CDR3 nucleotides: TGTACGGGTATTACAGGGACGGACTCTGGAAACACCATATATTTT. The full variable domain, its missing parts supplied by reference TRBV19 and TRBJ1-3, is DGGITQSPKYLFRKEGQNVTLSCEQNLNHDAMYWYRQDPGQGLRLIYYSQIVNDFQKGDIAEGYSVSREKKESFPLTVTSAQKNPTAFYLCTGITGTDSGNTIYFGEGSWLTVV.

The rearrangement uses TRBV5-1 and TRBJ2-7; TRBD2 is a possible D gene (7 bases). Trimming shortened V by 0 bases and J by 5 bases, and 15 bases separated the two germline ends. CDR1 is SGHRS and CDR2 is YFSETQ in the germline V gene. This CDR3 is built from 15 residues. DNA for the CDR3: TGCGCCAGCAGCTTGGAGGGGGGGCGAGGGAACGAGCAGTACTTC. This translates into CASSLEGGRGNEQYF.

The rearrangement joins TRBV7-2 to TRBJ1-2; 7 bases fit TRBD1. This CDR3 is 14 amino acids long. Germline V gene sequence: CDR1 SGHTA, CDR2 FQGNSA. The J segment lost 3 bases and the V segment lost 5 bases, leaving 6 bases of the junction unmatched. The CDR3 here is CASSNKGTDYGYTF. The CDR3 DNA sequence: TGTGCCAGCAGCAATAAGGGGACAGACTATGGCTACACCTTC.

The V gene is TRBV28, the J gene TRBJ1-5; tentatively, D is TRBD1 (6 bases). The CDR3 length is 13 residues. The V gene lost 6 bases and the J gene lost 9 bases, with 15 bases spanning the gap. Germline V gives CDR1 MDHEN, CDR2 SYDVKM. The CDR3 region is CASSPLTGAPQHF. CDR3 sequence (DNA): TGTGCCAGCAGCCCGTTGACAGGAGCGCCCCAGCATTTT. Filled out from reference TRBV28 and TRBJ1-5, the complete variable domain reads DVKVTQSSRYLVKRTGEKVFLECVQDMDHENMFWYRQDPGLGLRLIYFSYDVKMKEKGDIPEGYSVSREKKERFSLILESASTNQTSMYLCASSPLTGAPQHFGDGTRLSIL.

The chain links TRBV7-2 to TRBJ2-3, with 8 bases fitting TRBD2. There are 15 residues in the CDR3. Germline values: CDR1 SGHTA, CDR2 FQGNSA. Trimming at V came to 0 bases and at J to 6 bases, leaving 5 bases not matched to a gene. In DNA, the CDR3 is TGTGCCAGCAGCTTAGCCGGGGGGGGTGTCGATACGCAGTATTTT. Residues: CASSLAGGGVDTQYF.

The rearrangement joins TRBV30 to TRBJ2-5; D is possibly TRBD1 (5 bases). V shed 4 bases and J shed 1 base, with 13 bases lying between them. The V gene's germline CDR1 is GTSNPN and CDR2 SVGIG (reference sequence). CDR3 length: 14 residues. CDR3 loop: CAWTGWGPQETQYF. CDR3 in DNA: TGTGCCTGGACTGGATGGGGCCCCCAAGAGACCCAGTACTTC.

The chain is built from TRBV2 and TRBJ2-5; TRBD2 aligns across 9 bases. The CDR3 is 16 residues long. Germline lookup yields CDR1 SNHLY and CDR2 FYNNEI. Unmatched junction bases numbered 8, after V lost 1 base and J lost 5 bases. This chain's CDR3 is CASSEGVAGVYETQYF. CDR3 nucleotides: TGTGCCAGCAGTGAAGGAGTAGCGGGGGTCTATGAGACCCAGTACTTC.

The J gene is TRBJ1-3, the V gene TRBV2; the D gene is possibly TRBD1 (6 bases). CDR1 is SNHLY, CDR2 FYNNEI, per germline. Trimming removed 4 bases at V and 0 bases at J, with 10 bases between. This CDR3 has 15 residues. CDR3 in amino acids: CASSVNRASGNTIYF. The CDR3 region has the DNA TGTGCCAGCAGTGTTAACAGGGCCTCTGGAAACACCATATATTTT.